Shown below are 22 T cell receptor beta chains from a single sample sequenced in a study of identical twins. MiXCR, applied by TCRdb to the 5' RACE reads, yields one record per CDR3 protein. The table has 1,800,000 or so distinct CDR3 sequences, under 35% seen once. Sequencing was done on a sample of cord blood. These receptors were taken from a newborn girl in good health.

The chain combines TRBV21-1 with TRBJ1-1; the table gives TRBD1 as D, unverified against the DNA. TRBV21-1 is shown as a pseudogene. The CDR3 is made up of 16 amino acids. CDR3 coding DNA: TGTGCCAGCAGCGCATACCGACAGACCAGAAGGGCTGAAGCTTTCTTT. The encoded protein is CASSAYRQTRRAEAFF.

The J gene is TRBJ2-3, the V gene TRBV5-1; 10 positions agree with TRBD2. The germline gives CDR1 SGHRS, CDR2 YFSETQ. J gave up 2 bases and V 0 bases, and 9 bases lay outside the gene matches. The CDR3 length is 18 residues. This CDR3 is CASSLAASGSLNTDTQYF. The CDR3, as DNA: TGCGCCAGCAGCTTGGCCGCTAGCGGGAGCCTAAACACAGATACGCAGTATTTT. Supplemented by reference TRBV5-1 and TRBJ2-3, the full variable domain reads KAGVTQTPRYLIKTRGQQVTLSCSPISGHRSVSWYQQTPGQGLQFLFEYFSETQRNKGNFPGRFSGRQFSNSRSEMNVSTLELGDSALYLCASSLAASGSLNTDTQYFGPGTRLTVL.

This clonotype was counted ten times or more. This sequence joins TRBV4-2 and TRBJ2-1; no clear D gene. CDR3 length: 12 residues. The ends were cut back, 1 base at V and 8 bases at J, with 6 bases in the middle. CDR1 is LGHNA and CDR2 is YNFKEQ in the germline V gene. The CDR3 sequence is CASSQVTYEQFF. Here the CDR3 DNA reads TGTGCCAGCAGCCAAGTTACGTATGAGCAGTTCTTC.

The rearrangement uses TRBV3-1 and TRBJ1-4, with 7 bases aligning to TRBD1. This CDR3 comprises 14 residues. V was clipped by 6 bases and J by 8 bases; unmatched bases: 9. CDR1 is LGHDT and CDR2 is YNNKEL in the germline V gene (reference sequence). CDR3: CASRDPQGEEKLFF. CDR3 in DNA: TGTGCCAGCAGGGACCCGCAGGGGGAAGAAAAACTGTTTTTT.

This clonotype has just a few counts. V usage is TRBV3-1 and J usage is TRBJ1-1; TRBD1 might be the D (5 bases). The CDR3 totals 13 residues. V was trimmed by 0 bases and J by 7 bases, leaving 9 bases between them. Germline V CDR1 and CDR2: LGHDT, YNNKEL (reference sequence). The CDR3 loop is CASSQDREGEAFF. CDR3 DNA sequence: TGTGCCAGCAGCCAAGACAGGGAGGGTGAAGCTTTCTTT.

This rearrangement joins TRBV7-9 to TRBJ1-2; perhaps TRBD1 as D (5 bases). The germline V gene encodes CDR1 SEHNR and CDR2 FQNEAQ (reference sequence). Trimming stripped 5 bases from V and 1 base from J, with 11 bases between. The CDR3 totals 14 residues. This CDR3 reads CASSPETDNYGYTF. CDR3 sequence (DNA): TGTGCCAGCAGCCCGGAGACAGATAACTATGGCTACACCTTC. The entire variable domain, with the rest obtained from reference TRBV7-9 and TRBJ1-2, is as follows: DTGVSQNPRHKITKRGQNVTFRCDPISEHNRLYWYRQTLGQGPEFLTYFQNEAQLEKSRLLSDRFSAERPKGSFSTLEIQRTEQGDSAMYLCASSPETDNYGYTFGSGTRLTVV.

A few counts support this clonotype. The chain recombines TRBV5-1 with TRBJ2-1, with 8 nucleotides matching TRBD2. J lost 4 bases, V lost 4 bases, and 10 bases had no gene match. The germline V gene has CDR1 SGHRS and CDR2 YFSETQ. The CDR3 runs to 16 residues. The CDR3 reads CASSGESGGRYNEQFF. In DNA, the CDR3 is TGCGCCAGCAGCGGGGAGAGCGGGGGCCGATACAATGAGCAGTTCTTC.

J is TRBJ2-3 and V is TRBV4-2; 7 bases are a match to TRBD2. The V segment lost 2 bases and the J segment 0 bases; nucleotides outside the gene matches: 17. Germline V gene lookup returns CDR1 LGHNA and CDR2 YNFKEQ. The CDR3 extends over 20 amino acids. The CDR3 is CASSQFPASGLFSSTDTQYF. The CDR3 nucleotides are TGTGCCAGCAGCCAATTTCCGGCTAGCGGATTATTCAGTAGCACAGATACGCAGTATTTT.

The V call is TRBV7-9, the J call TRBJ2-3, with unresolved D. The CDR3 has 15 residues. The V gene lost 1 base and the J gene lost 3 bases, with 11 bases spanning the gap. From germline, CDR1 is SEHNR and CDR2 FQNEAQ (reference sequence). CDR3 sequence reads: CASSLVSARTDTQYF. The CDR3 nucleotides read TGTGCCAGCAGCTTAGTATCGGCTAGAACAGATACGCAGTATTTT.

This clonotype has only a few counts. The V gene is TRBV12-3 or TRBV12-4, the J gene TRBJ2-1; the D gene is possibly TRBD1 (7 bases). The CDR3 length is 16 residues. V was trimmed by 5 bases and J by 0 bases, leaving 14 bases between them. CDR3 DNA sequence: TGTGCCAGCAGTCGGAGACAGGGAGGCTCCTACAATGAGCAGTTCTTC. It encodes CASSRRQGGSYNEQFF.

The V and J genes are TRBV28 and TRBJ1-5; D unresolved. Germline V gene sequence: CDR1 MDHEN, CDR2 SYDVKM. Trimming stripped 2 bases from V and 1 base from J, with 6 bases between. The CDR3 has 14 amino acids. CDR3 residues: CASSLIPSNQPQHF. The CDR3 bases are TGTGCCAGCAGTTTAATCCCCAGCAATCAGCCCCAGCATTTT. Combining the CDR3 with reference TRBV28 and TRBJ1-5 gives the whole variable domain DVKVTQSSRYLVKRTGEKVFLECVQDMDHENMFWYRQDPGLGLRLIYFSYDVKMKEKGDIPEGYSVSREKKERFSLILESASTNQTSMYLCASSLIPSNQPQHFGDGTRLSIL.

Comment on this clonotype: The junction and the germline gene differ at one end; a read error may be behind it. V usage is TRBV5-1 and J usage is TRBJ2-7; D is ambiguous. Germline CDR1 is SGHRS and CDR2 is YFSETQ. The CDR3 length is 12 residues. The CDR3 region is CTSSHGHYEQYF. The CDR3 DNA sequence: TGCACCAGCAGCCACGGCCACTACGAGCAGTACTTC.

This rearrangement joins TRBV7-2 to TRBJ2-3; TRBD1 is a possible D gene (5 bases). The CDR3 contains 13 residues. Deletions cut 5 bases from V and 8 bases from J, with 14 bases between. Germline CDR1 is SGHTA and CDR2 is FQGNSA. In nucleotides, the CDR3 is TGTGCCAGCAGCCCCCCAGGGTCAGGTACGCAGTATTTT. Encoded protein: CASSPPGSGTQYF.

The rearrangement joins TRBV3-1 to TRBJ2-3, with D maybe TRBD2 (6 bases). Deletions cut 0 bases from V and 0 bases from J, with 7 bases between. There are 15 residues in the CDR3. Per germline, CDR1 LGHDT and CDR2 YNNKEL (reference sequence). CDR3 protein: CASSQELASTDTQYF. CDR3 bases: TGTGCCAGCAGCCAAGAACTAGCTAGCACAGATACGCAGTATTTT.

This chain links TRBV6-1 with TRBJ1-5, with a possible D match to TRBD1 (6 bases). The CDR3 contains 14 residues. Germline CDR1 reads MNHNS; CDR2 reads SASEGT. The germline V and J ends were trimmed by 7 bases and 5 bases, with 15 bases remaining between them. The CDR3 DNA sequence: TGTGCCAGCACCCGACAGGTGAACTATCAGCCCCAGCATTTT. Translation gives CASTRQVNYQPQHF.

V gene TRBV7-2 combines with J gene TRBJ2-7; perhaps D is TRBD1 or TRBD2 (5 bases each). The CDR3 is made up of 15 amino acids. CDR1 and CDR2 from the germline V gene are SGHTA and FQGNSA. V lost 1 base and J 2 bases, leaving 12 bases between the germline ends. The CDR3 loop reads CASSLGQRTTYEQYF. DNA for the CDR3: TGTGCCAGCAGCTTAGGACAGCGGACCACCTACGAGCAGTACTTC.

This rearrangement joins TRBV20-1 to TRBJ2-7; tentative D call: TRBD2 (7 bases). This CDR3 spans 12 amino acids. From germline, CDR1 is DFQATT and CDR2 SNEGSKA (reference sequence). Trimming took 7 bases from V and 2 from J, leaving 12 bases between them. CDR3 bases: TGCAGTGAGGGGGGGGCAGCCTACGAGCAGTACTTC. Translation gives CSEGGAAYEQYF.

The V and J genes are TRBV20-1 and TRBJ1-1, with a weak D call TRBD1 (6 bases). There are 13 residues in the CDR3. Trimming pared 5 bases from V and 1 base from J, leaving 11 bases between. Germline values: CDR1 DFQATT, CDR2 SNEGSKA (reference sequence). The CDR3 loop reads CSAFFRGNTEAFF. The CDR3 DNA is TGCAGTGCTTTTTTCAGGGGGAACACTGAAGCTTTCTTT.

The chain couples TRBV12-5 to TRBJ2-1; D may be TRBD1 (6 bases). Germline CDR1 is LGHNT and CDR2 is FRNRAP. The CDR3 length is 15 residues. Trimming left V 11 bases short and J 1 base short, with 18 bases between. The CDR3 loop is CASTPRQGSYNEQFF. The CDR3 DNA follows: TGTGCTTCGACACCGAGGCAGGGGTCCTACAATGAGCAGTTCTTC.

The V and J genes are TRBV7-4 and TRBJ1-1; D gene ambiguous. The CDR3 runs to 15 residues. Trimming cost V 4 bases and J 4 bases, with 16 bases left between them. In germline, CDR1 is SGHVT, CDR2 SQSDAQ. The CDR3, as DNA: TGTGCCAGCAGCTATGGGGTCAGGTATCCCACTGAAGCTTTCTTT. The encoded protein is CASSYGVRYPTEAFF.

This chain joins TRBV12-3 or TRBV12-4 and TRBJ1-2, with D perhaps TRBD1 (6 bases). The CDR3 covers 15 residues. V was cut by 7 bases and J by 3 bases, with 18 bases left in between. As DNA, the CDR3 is TGTGCCAGCACCTTTTCCGACAGGTCCCACTATGGCTACACCTTC. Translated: CASTFSDRSHYGYTF.

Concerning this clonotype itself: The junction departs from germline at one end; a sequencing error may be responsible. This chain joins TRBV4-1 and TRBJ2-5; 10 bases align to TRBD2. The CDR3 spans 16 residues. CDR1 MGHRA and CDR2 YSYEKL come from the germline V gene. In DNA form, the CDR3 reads TGCGCCGGCAGCCAGCCGGGACTAGCGCGATGGGAGACCCAGTACTTC. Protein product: CAGSQPGLARWETQYF.